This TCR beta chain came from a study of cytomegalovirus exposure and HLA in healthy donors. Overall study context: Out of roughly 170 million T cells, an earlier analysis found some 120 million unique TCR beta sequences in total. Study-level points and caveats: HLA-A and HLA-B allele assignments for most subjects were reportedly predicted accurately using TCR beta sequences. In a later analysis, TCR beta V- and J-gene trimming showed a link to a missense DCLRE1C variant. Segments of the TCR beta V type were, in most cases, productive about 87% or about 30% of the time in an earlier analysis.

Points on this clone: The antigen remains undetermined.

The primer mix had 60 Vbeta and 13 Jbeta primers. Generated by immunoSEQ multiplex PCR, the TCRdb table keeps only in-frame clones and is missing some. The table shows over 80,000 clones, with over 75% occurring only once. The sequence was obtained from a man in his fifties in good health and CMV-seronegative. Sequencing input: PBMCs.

The CDR3 sequence: CASSLKRDSRQPQHF. In nucleotides, the CDR3 is TGTGCCAGCAGTTTAAAGAGGGACAGCAGGCAGCCCCAGCATTTT. V usage is TRBV27 and J usage is TRBJ1-5, with 7 bases fitting TRBD1. Germline CDR1 and CDR2: MNHEY and SMNVEV (reference sequence). There are 15 residues in the CDR3. V shed 2 bases, J shed 7 bases, and the junction held 8 bases outside the gene matches.